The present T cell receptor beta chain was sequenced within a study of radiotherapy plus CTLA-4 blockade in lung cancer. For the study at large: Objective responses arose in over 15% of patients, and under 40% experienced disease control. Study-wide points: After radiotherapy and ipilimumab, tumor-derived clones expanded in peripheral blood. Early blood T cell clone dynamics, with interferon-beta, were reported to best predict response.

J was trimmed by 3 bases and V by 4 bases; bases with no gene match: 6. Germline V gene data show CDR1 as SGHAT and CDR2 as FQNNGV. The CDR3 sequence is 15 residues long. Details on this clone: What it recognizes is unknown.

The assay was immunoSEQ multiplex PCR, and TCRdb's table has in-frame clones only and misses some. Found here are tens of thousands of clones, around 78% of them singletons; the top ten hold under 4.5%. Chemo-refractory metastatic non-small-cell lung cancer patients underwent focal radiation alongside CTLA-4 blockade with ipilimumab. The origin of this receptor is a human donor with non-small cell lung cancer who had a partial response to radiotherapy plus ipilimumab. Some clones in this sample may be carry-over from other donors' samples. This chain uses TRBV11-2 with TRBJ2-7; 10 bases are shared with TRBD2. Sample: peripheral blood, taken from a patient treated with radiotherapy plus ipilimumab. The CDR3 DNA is TGTGCCAGCAGCTCTTCTAGGACTAGCGGCTACGAGCAGTACTTC. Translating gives CASSSSRTSGYEQYF.